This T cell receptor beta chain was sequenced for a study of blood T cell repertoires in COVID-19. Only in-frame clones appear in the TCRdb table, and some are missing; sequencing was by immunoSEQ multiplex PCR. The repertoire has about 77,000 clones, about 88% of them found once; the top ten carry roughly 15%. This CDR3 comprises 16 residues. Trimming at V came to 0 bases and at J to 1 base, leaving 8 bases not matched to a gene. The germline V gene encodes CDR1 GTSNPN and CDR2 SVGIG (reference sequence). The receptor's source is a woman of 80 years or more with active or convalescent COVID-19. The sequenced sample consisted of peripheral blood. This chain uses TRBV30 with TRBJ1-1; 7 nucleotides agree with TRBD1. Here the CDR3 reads CAWSVFAYRGNTEAFF. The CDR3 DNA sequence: TGTGCCTGGAGTGTATTCGCGTACAGGGGGAACACTGAAGCTTTCTTT.